These 31 T cell receptor beta chains share one sample of origin, sequenced in a study of shared clonotypes between healthy human individuals. Measured with immunoSEQ multiplex PCR; TCRdb has only the in-frame clones, and not every one. The table includes about 2.4 million clones, 93% detected once. Sequenced sample: naive CD4+ T cells from PBMCs. Sample subset: CD45RA+ positively selected. The receptors derive from a man aged 18 to 30 in good health. Some clones in this sample may be carry-over from other donors' samples.

V is TRBV30 and J is TRBJ2-5; D is tentatively TRBD1 or TRBD2 (5 bases each). The CDR3 runs 14 residues. Trimming left V 4 bases short and J 5 bases short, with 17 bases between. CDR1 is GTSNPN and CDR2 is SVGIG in the germline V gene (reference sequence). The CDR3 loop is CAWTLGAGRETQYF. CDR3 coding DNA: TGTGCCTGGACCCTCGGGGCGGGTAGGGAGACCCAGTACTTC.

The V and J genes are TRBV18 and TRBJ2-3; 10 bases line up with TRBD2. CDR3 length: 15 residues. Per germline, CDR1 KGHSH and CDR2 LQKENI. The junction had 4 bases not matched to a gene; V was cut back by 3 bases and J by 4 bases. CDR3: CASSPTSGTPDTQYF. For the CDR3, the DNA is TGTGCCAGCTCACCCACTAGCGGGACCCCAGATACGCAGTATTTT.

V gene TRBV19 combines with J gene TRBJ1-4, with 8 bases identical to TRBD1. J was trimmed by 8 bases and V by 7 bases; bases with no gene match: 6. The CDR3 sequence is 13 residues long. Germline V CDR1 and CDR2: LNHDA, SQIVND (reference sequence). CDR3 loop: CASTRTGREKLFF. Here the CDR3 DNA reads TGTGCCAGTACCCGGACAGGGCGGGAAAAACTGTTTTTT.

The rearrangement joins TRBV7-3 to TRBJ2-2; 10 bases are shared with TRBD2. CDR3 length equals 16 residues. CDR1 and CDR2 from the germline V gene are SGHTA and FQGTGA. V trimming: 5 bases; J trimming: 6 bases; junction bases outside the gene matches: 9. CDR3 loop: CASSPRGAGGPGELFF. CDR3 in DNA: TGTGCCAGCAGCCCCCGAGGAGCGGGAGGGCCCGGGGAGCTGTTTTTT.

The rearrangement uses TRBV2 and TRBJ2-1; 7 bases are shared with TRBD2. CDR3 length: 11 amino acids. Germline V gene data show CDR1 as SNHLY and CDR2 as FYNNEI. Germline trimming cut 7 bases from V and 9 bases from J; bases unmatched to any gene: 3. The CDR3 reads CASTTGGEQFF. CDR3 coding DNA: TGTGCCAGCACCACGGGAGGTGAGCAGTTCTTC.

This sequence joins TRBV25-1 and TRBJ1-2; D unresolved. Germline V lookup: CDR1 MGHDK, CDR2 SYGVNS. V lost 2 bases and J 5 bases, leaving 6 bases between the germline ends. The CDR3 runs to 12 residues. CDR3 protein: CASSEKTYGYTF. The CDR3 DNA reads TGTGCCAGCAGTGAAAAAACGTATGGCTACACCTTC.

This chain uses TRBV7-2 with TRBJ1-5; D possibly corresponds to TRBD1 (6 bases). The germline V gene has CDR1 SGHTA and CDR2 FQGNSA. Trimming left V 5 bases short and J 7 bases short, with 15 bases between. This CDR3 has 14 residues. CDR3 amino acids: CASSPGAGTQPQHF. The CDR3 region has the DNA TGTGCCAGCAGCCCGGGGGCAGGCACCCAGCCCCAGCATTTT.

The chain combines TRBV4-3 with TRBJ2-5; possible D gene TRBD2, 5 bases. Germline CDR1 is LGHNA and CDR2 is YSLEER. CDR3 length equals 14 residues. V lost 0 bases and J 5 bases, leaving 10 bases between the germline ends. This chain's CDR3 is CASSQEPSLETQYF. CDR3 coding DNA: TGCGCCAGCAGCCAAGAACCTAGCTTGGAGACCCAGTACTTC.

V gene TRBV2 combines with J gene TRBJ2-2; 8 nucleotides match TRBD1. J was trimmed by 5 bases and V by 7 bases; bases with no gene match: 9. Germline CDR1 is SNHLY and CDR2 is FYNNEI. The CDR3 is 15 residues long. CDR3 sequence: CASTGTGGTTGELFF. Here the CDR3 DNA reads TGTGCCAGCACCGGGACAGGTGGAACAACCGGGGAGCTGTTTTTT.

This rearrangement joins TRBV6-1 to TRBJ2-1, with 13 nucleotides matching TRBD2. Per germline, CDR1 MNHNS and CDR2 SASEGT. This CDR3 has 17 residues. The V segment lost 4 bases and the J segment 2 bases; nucleotides outside the gene matches: 5. In nucleotides, the CDR3 is TGTGCCAGCAGTGGGACTAGCGGGAGTTATACCTACAATGAGCAGTTCTTC. Translating gives CASSGTSGSYTYNEQFF.

This chain uses TRBV6-1 with TRBJ1-1; D gene uncertain. Looked up from germline, CDR1 is MNHNS and CDR2 is SASEGT. V dropped 4 bases and J dropped 1 base, with 7 bases sitting between them. CDR3 length equals 13 residues. This CDR3 is CASSGRGNTEAFF. CDR3 sequence (DNA): TGTGCCAGCAGTGGGCGGGGGAACACTGAAGCTTTCTTT.

Details on this clone: Other DNA sequences within the sample encode an identical CDR3. The chain has TRBV28 and TRBJ1-2, with 7 bases fitting TRBD1. The CDR3 runs 13 residues. Germline V gene lookup returns CDR1 MDHEN and CDR2 SYDVKM. The V segment lost 2 bases and the J segment 8 bases; nucleotides outside the gene matches: 5. The CDR3 reads CASSLTGVGGYTF. The CDR3 DNA follows: TGTGCCAGCAGTTTAACAGGGGTTGGGGGCTACACCTTC.

The genes are TRBV4-3 and TRBJ2-3, with D unresolved. Trimming stripped 5 bases from V and 2 bases from J, with 20 bases between. Germline V gives CDR1 LGHNA, CDR2 YSLEER. The CDR3 length is 17 residues. CDR3 sequence: CASSMARVRVNTDTQYF. DNA for the CDR3: TGCGCCAGCAGCATGGCACGAGTTAGGGTGAACACAGATACGCAGTATTTT.

V and J are TRBV5-4 and TRBJ2-5, with 8 positions matching TRBD2. Germline CDR1 SGHNT, CDR2 YYREEE (reference sequence). There are 15 residues in the CDR3. The J segment lost 1 base and the V segment lost 2 bases, leaving 4 bases of the junction unmatched. DNA for the CDR3: TGTGCCAGCAGCTTATCGGGAGGGACCCAAGAGACCCAGTACTTC. Translation: CASSLSGGTQETQYF.

The genes are TRBV4-2 and TRBJ2-5, with D possibly TRBD1 on 5 matching bases. CDR3 length: 15 residues. Per germline, CDR1 LGHNA and CDR2 YNFKEQ. V gave up 0 bases and J gave up 0 bases, with 8 bases separating them. DNA of the CDR3: TGTGCCAGCAGCCAAGATGCAGGGAACCAAGAGACCCAGTACTTC. As protein: CASSQDAGNQETQYF.

This chain links TRBV5-1 with TRBJ1-2; D unresolved. This CDR3 spans 15 amino acids. V dropped 0 bases and J dropped 4 bases, with 13 bases sitting between them. Germline V gene lookup returns CDR1 SGHRS and CDR2 YFSETQ. The CDR3 DNA sequence: TGCGCCAGCAGCTTGGGAGGCTCAACCCTCTATGGCTACACCTTC. Amino acids: CASSLGGSTLYGYTF.

This sequence joins TRBV18 and TRBJ1-5, with D possibly TRBD1 on 5 matching bases. The V gene's germline CDR1 is KGHSH and CDR2 LQKENI. The germline V and J ends were trimmed by 3 bases and 5 bases, with 11 bases remaining between them. The CDR3 loop spans 14 amino acids. This CDR3 reads CASSPGHLDQPQHF. The CDR3 bases are TGTGCCAGCTCACCCGGACACTTGGATCAGCCCCAGCATTTT.

The chain is built from TRBV11-2 and TRBJ2-7; a possible D gene is TRBD1 (6 bases). This CDR3 region has 16 residues. CDR1 and CDR2 from the germline V gene are SGHAT and FQNNGV. V gave up 6 bases and J gave up 2 bases, with 20 bases separating them. CDR3 sequence: CASRGGLGQKTYEQYF. The CDR3 coding sequence is TGTGCCAGCAGGGGTGGGTTAGGACAGAAAACCTACGAGCAGTACTTC.

This sequence joins TRBV2 and TRBJ1-2, with TRBD1 matching over 9 bases. J gave up 12 bases and V 1 base, and 12 bases lay outside the gene matches. The CDR3 totals 15 residues. Germline loops: CDR1 SNHLY, CDR2 FYNNEI. The CDR3 reads CASSEEPGTGFLDTF. The CDR3 DNA sequence: TGTGCCAGCAGTGAAGAACCCGGGACAGGGTTTTTAGACACCTTC.

The chain recombines TRBV19 with TRBJ2-1; TRBD2 matches at 8 bases. The CDR3 is 14 amino acids. Per germline, CDR1 LNHDA and CDR2 SQIVND (reference sequence). Trimming took 6 bases from V and 2 from J; bases not matched to a gene: 3. CDR3 in amino acids: CASRPLAAYNEQFF. CDR3 coding DNA: TGTGCCAGTAGGCCACTAGCGGCCTACAATGAGCAGTTCTTC.

This chain uses TRBV6-5 with TRBJ2-7, with a tentative D call TRBD2 (6 bases). The CDR3 runs to 13 residues. The germline CDR1 and CDR2 sequences are MNHEY and SVGAGI. V lost 6 bases and J 6 bases, leaving 15 bases between the germline ends. The CDR3 nucleotides are TGTGCCAGCAGGCGGGACCAAGAGTTCGAGCAGTACTTC. It specifies CASRRDQEFEQYF.

This chain joins TRBV2 and TRBJ1-6, with a tentative D call TRBD1 (6 bases). This CDR3 contains 14 residues. The V end lost 11 bases, the J end lost 7 bases, and 18 bases lay between the germline ends. CDR1 SNHLY and CDR2 FYNNEI come from the germline V gene. CDR3 residues: CAGLLQGGNSPLHF. CDR3 nucleotides: TGTGCCGGGCTTTTACAGGGAGGGAATTCACCCCTCCACTTT.

The chain recombines TRBV6-6 with TRBJ1-3, with D possibly matching TRBD1 (6 bases). V lost 0 bases and J 0 bases, leaving 9 bases between the germline ends. This CDR3 has 16 amino acids. The V gene's germline CDR1 is MNHNY and CDR2 SVGAGI (reference sequence). In DNA form, the CDR3 reads TGTGCCAGCAGTTACTCATACAGGGTCTCTGGAAACACCATATATTTT. Residues: CASSYSYRVSGNTIYF.

This clone was seen a handful of times. CDR3 in DNA: TGCGCCAGCAGCTTGGCACAGGGTGATGAGCAGTTCTTC. The encoded protein is CASSLAQGDEQFF. The chain is built from TRBV5-1 and TRBJ2-1; D possibly corresponds to TRBD1 (6 bases). Trimming took off 0 bases at V and 8 bases at J, with 9 bases between the two ends. Germline lookup yields CDR1 SGHRS and CDR2 YFSETQ. This CDR3 region has 13 residues.

This clone came up once. The chain is built from TRBV30 and TRBJ2-7; the D call may be TRBD1 or TRBD2 (6 bases each). Germline-derived CDR1 and CDR2 are GTSNPN and SVGIG (reference sequence). The CDR3 has 13 residues. Deletions cut 3 bases from V and 6 bases from J, with 15 bases between. In nucleotides, the CDR3 is TGTGCCTGGAGCTCACCTCGGGGGCGCGAGCAGTACTTC. It yields the protein CAWSSPRGREQYF. The full variable domain, with the rest looked up from reference TRBV30 and TRBJ2-7, is SQTIHQWPATLVQPVGSPLSLECTVEGTSNPNLYWYRQAAGRGLQLLFYSVGIGQISSEVPQNLSASRPQDRQFILSSKKLLLSDSGFYLCAWSSPRGREQYFGPGTRLTVT.

This clone was seen a single time. The V gene is TRBV7-3, the J gene TRBJ2-3; D is unclear. There are 14 residues in the CDR3. The ends were cut back, 5 bases at V and 4 bases at J, with 13 bases in the middle. Germline V gene data show CDR1 as SGHTA and CDR2 as FQGTGA. The CDR3 DNA is TGTGCCAGCAGCCCCCCCGGAATGCCAGATACGCAGTATTTT. Protein: CASSPPGMPDTQYF.

Notes on this clone: Other DNA sequences of this sample code for an identical CDR3. This rearrangement joins TRBV28 to TRBJ1-2; D unresolved. The CDR3 runs to 13 residues. Deletions cut 6 bases from V and 2 bases from J, with 10 bases between. The germline V gene encodes CDR1 MDHEN and CDR2 SYDVKM. The CDR3 here is CASRLGLNYGYTF. The DNA of the CDR3 is TGTGCCAGCAGATTGGGCCTGAACTATGGCTACACCTTC.

V and J are TRBV18 and TRBJ1-2; the D is unclear. Germline CDR1 is KGHSH and CDR2 is LQKENI. The length of the CDR3 is 16 residues. V dropped 0 bases and J dropped 5 bases, with 16 bases sitting between them. CDR3 sequence reads: CASSPPPSSPLYGYTF. The DNA for the CDR3 is TGTGCCAGCTCACCACCGCCTTCTTCCCCTCTTTATGGCTACACCTTC.

To note about this clone: This CDR3 is also generated by other DNA sequences in the sample. This sequence joins TRBV29-1 and TRBJ1-5; 10 nucleotides line up with TRBD1. This CDR3 has 13 amino acids. V lost 6 bases to trimming and J lost 7 bases; unmatched junction nucleotides: 6. Germline V lookup: CDR1 SQVTM, CDR2 ANQGSEA. CDR3 nucleotide sequence: TGCAGCGTCGCCGGGACAGGGGACCAGCCCCAGCATTTT. This gives the protein CSVAGTGDQPQHF.

This chain connects TRBV7-2 to TRBJ2-3; TRBD2 matches at 7 bases. Trimming took 6 bases from V and 6 from J; bases not matched to a gene: 9. From germline, CDR1 is SGHTA and CDR2 FQGNSA. CDR3 size: 14 residues. CDR3 DNA: TGTGCCAGCAGTCGGGCGGGAGAGGCGGATACGCAGTATTTT. As protein: CASSRAGEADTQYF.

V gene TRBV27 combines with J gene TRBJ2-7; a possible D gene is TRBD2 (6 bases). Trimming cost V 0 bases and J 6 bases, with 12 bases left between them. This CDR3 is built from 14 residues. From germline, CDR1 is MNHEY and CDR2 SMNVEV (reference sequence). In DNA form, the CDR3 reads TGTGCCAGCAGTTTATCGTCGGGAGCTTTCGAGCAGTACTTC. Its translation: CASSLSSGAFEQYF.